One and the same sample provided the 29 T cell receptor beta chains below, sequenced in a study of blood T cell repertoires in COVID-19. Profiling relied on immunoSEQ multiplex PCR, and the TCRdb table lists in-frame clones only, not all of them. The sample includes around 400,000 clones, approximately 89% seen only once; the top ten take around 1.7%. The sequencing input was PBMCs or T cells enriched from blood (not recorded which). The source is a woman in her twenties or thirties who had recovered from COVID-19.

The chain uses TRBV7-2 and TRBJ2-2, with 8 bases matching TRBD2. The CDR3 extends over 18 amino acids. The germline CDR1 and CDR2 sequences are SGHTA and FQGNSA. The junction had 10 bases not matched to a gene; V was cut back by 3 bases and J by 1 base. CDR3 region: CASSLGPVAGRNTGELFF. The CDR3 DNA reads TGTGCCAGCAGCTTGGGTCCTGTAGCGGGGAGGAACACCGGGGAGCTGTTTTTT.

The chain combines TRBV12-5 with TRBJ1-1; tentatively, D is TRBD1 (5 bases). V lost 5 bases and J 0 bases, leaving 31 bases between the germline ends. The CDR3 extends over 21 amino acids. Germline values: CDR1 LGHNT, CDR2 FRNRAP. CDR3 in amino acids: CASGLHRRGGILVGMNTEAFF. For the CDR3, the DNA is TGTGCTAGTGGTCTCCACAGGCGGGGAGGGATTTTGGTGGGTATGAACACTGAAGCTTTCTTT. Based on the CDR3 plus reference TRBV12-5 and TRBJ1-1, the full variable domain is DARVTQTPRHKVTEMGQEVTMRCQPILGHNTVFWYRQTMMQGLELLAYFRNRAPLDDSGMPKDRFSAEMPDATLATLKIQPSEPRDSAVYFCASGLHRRGGILVGMNTEAFFGQGTRLTVV.

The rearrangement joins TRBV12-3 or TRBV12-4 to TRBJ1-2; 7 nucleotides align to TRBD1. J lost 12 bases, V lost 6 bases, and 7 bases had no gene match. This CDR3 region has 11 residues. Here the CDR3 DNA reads TGTGCCAGCAGCGACAGGGTCGAGGACACCTTC. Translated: CASSDRVEDTF.

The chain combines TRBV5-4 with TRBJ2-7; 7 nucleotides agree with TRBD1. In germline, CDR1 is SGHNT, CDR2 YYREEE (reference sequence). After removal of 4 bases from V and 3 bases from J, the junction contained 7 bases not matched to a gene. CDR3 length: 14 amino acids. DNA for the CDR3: TGTGCCAGCAGCCCGGAGACAGGGAGCTACGAGCAGTACTTC. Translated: CASSPETGSYEQYF.

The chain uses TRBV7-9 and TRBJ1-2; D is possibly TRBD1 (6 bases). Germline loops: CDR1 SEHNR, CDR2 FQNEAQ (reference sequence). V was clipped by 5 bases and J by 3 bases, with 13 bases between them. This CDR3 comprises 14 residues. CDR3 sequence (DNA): TGTGCCAGCAGCCCGACAGGCATGGACTATGGCTACACCTTC. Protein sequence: CASSPTGMDYGYTF. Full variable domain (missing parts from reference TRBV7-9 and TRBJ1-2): DTGVSQNPRHKITKRGQNVTFRCDPISEHNRLYWYRQTLGQGPEFLTYFQNEAQLEKSRLLSDRFSAERPKGSFSTLEIQRTEQGDSAMYLCASSPTGMDYGYTFGSGTRLTVV.

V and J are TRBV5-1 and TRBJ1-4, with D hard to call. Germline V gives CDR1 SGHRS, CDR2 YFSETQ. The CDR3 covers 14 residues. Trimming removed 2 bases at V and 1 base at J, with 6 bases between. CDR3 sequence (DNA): TGCGCCAGCAGCTTTGAGAGAACTAATGAAAAACTGTTTTTT. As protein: CASSFERTNEKLFF.

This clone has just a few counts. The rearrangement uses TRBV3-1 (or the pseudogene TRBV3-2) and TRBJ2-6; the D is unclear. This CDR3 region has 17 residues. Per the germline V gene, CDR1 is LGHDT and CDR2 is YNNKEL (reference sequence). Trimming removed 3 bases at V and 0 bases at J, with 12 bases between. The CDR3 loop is CASSQEPSSSGANVLTF. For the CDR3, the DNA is TGTGCCAGCAGCCAGGAGCCCTCGAGCTCTGGGGCCAACGTCCTGACTTTC.

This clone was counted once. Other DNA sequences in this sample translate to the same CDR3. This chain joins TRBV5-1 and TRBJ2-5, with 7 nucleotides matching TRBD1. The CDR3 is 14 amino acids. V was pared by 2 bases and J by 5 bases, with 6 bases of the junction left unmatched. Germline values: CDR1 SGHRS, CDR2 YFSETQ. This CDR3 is CASSLRGLGETQYF. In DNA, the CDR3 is TGCGCCAGCAGCTTAAGGGGGCTGGGGGAGACCCAGTACTTC.

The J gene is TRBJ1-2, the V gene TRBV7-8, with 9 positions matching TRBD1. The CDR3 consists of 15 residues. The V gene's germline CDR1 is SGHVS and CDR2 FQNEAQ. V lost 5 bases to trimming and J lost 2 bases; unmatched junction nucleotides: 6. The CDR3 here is CASSKTGGANYGYTF. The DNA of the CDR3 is TGTGCCAGCAGCAAAACAGGGGGCGCGAACTATGGCTACACCTTC. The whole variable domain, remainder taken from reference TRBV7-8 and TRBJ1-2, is GAGVSQSPRYKVAKRGQDVALRCDPISGHVSLFWYQQALGQGPEFLTYFQNEAQLDKSGLPSDRFFAERPEGSVSTLKIQRTQQEDSAVYLCASSKTGGANYGYTFGSGTRLTVV.

In nucleotides, the CDR3 is TGTGCCAGCAGCTTAGGAGGACAGGGAATTAATCAGCCCCAGCATTTT. It translates to CASSLGGQGINQPQHF. The rearrangement links TRBV5-6 to TRBJ1-5, with 8 bases aligning to TRBD1. V shed 2 bases and J 4 bases; nucleotides not matched to a gene: 8. CDR1 and CDR2 from the germline V gene are SGHDT and YYEEEE. The CDR3 covers 16 residues. Filled out from reference TRBV5-6 and TRBJ1-5, the complete variable domain reads DAGVTQSPTHLIKTRGQQVTLRCSPKSGHDTVSWYQQALGQGPQFIFQYYEEEERQRGNFPDRFSGHQFPNYSSELNVNALLLGDSALYLCASSLGGQGINQPQHFGDGTRLSIL.

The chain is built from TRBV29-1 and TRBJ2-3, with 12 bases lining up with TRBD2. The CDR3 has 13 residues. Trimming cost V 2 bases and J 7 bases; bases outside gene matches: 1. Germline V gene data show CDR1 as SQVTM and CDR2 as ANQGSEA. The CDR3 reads CSVELAGGYTQYF. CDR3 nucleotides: TGCAGCGTTGAACTAGCGGGGGGGTATACGCAGTATTTT.

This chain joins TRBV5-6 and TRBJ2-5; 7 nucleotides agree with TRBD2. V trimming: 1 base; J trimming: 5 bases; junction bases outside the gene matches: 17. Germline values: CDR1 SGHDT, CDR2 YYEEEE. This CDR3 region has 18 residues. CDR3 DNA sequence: TGTGCCAGCAGCTTGATGGGAGGGGAAAAATCCGCCAAGGAGACCCAGTACTTC. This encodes CASSLMGGEKSAKETQYF.

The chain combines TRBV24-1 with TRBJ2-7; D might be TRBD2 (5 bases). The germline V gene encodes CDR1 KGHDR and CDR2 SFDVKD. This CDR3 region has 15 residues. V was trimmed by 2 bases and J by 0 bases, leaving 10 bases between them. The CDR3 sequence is CATSDSRGISYEQYF. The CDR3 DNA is TGTGCCACCAGTGATTCACGGGGAATCTCCTACGAGCAGTACTTC.

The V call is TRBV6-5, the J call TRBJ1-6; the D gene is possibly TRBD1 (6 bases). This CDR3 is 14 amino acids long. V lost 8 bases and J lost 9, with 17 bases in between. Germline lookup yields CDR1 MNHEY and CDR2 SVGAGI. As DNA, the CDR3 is TGTGCCAGCCGGGGGGTCAGGGGCGGTTCACCCCTCCACTTT. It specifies CASRGVRGGSPLHF.

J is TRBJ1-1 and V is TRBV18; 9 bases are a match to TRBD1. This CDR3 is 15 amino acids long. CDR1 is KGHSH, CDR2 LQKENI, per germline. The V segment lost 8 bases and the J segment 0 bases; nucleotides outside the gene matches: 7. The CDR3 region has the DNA TGTGCCAGCACGGTACAGGGGGCGATGAACACTGAAGCTTTCTTT. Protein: CASTVQGAMNTEAFF.

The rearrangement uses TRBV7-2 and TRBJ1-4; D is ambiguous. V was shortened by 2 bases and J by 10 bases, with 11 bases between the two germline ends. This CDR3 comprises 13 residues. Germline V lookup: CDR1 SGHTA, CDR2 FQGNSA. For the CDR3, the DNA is TGTGCCAGCAGCTTACTCGGGGTTGGAAAACTGTTTTTT. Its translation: CASSLLGVGKLFF.

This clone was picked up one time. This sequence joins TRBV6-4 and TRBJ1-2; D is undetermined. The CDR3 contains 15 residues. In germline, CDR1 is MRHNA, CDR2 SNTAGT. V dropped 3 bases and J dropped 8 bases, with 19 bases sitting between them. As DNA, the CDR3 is TGTGCCAGCAGTGAAGGCGGTTTAGCACTCGGCGGCTACACCTTC. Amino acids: CASSEGGLALGGYTF.

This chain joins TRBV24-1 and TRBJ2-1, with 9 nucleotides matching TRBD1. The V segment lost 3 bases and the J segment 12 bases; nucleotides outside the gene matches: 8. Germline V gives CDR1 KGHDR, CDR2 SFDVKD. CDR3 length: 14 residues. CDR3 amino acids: CATSDADRGIAQFF. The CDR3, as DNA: TGTGCCACCAGTGATGCGGACAGGGGTATCGCGCAGTTCTTC.

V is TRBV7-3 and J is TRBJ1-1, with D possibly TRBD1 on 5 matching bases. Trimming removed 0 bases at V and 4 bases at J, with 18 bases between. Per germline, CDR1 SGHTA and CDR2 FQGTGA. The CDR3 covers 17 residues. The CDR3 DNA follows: TGTGCCAGCAGCTTAACAGGCCCCGGGCTCGGGGGCACTGAAGCTTTCTTT. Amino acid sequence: CASSLTGPGLGGTEAFF.

The DNA for the CDR3 is TGTGCCAGCAGCTTGGGGACAGGGGGAAGGGACGAGCAGTACTTC. Translation gives CASSLGTGGRDEQYF. The chain joins TRBV5-5 to TRBJ2-7; TRBD1 matches at 10 bases. V dropped 0 bases and J dropped 5; count of bases not matched to a gene: 5. The CDR3 sequence is 15 residues long. The V gene's germline CDR1 is SGHKS and CDR2 YYEKEE (reference sequence).

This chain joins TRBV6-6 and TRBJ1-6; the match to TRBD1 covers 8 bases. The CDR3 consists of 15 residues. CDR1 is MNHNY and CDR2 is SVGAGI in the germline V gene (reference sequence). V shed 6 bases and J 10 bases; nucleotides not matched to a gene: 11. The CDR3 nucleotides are TGTGCCAGCAGATTGAGCTTACAGGGGGGATCACCCCTCCACTTT. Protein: CASRLSLQGGSPLHF.

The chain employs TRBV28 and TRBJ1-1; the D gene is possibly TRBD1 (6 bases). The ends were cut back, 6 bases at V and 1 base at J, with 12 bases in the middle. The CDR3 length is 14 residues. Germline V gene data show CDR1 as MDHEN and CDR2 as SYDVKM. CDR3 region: CASSSGGTNTEAFF. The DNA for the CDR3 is TGTGCCAGCAGCTCGGGGGGCACGAACACTGAAGCTTTCTTT.

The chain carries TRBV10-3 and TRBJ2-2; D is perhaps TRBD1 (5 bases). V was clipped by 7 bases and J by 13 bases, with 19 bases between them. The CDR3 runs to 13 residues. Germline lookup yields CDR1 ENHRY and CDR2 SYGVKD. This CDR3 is CAIKGTGQGSLFF. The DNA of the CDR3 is TGTGCCATCAAAGGAACTGGGCAGGGTTCGCTGTTTTTT.

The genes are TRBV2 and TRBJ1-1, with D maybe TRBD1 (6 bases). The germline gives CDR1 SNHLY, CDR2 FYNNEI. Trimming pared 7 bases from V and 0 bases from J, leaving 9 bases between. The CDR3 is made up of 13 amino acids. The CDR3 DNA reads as TGTGCCAGCAACGGACAGATGAACACTGAAGCTTTCTTT. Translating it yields CASNGQMNTEAFF.

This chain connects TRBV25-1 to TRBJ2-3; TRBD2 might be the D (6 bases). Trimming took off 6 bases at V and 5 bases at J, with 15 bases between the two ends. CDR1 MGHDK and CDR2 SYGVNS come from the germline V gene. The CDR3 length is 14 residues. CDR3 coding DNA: TGTGCCAGCAGACCCGGAGGGGCGGGAGATACGCAGTATTTT. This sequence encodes CASRPGGAGDTQYF.

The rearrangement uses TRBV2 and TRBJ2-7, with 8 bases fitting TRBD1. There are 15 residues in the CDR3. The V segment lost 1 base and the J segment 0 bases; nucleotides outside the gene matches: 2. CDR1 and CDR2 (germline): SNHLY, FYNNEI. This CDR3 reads CASSEGTGISYEQYF. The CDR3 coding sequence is TGTGCCAGCAGTGAAGGGACAGGGATCTCCTACGAGCAGTACTTC.

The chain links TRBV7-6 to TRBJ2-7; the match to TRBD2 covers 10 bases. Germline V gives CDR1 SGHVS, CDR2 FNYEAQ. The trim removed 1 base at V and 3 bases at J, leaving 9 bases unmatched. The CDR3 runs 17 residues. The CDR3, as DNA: TGTGCCAGCAGCTTAGGGGGGTGGGCTAGCGGGAGCTACGAGCAGTACTTC. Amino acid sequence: CASSLGGWASGSYEQYF.

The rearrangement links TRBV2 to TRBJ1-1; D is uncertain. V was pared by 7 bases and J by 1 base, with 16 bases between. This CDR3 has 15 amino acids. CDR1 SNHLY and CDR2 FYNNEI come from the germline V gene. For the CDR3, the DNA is TGTGCCAGCAAGACGGGTATGCAAAGGAACACTGAAGCTTTCTTT. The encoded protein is CASKTGMQRNTEAFF.

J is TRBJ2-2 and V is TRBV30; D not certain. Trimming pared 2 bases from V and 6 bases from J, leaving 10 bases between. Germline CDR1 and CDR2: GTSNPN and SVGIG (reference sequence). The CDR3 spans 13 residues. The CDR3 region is CAWSQSGAGELFF. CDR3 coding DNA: TGTGCCTGGAGTCAATCCGGAGCCGGGGAGCTGTTTTTT.